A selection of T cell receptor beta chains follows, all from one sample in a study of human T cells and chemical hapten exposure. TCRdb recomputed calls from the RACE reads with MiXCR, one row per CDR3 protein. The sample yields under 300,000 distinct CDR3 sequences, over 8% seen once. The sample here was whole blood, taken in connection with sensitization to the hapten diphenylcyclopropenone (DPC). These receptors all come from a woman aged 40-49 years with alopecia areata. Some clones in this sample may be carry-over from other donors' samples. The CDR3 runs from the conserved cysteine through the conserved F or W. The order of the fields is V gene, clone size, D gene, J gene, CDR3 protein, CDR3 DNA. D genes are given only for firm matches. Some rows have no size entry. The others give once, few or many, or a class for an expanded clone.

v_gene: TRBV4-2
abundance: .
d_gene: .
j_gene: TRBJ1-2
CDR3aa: CASSPTTGEGGYGYTF
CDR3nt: TGTGCCAGCAGCCCCACGACGGGCGAAGGTGGCTATGGCTACACCTTC

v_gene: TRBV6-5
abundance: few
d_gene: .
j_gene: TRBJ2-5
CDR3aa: CASSYRAAAGETQYF
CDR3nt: TGTGCCAGCAGTTATAGGGCGGCTGCGGGAGAGACCCAGTACTTC

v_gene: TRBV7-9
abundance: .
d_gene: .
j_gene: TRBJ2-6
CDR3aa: CASTTTGLRSGANVLTF
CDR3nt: TGTGCCAGCACAACGACAGGACTACGCTCTGGGGCCAACGTCCTGACTTTC

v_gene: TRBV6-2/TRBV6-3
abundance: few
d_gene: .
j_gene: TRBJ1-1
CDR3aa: CASSANRNTEAFF
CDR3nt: TGTGCCAGCAGCGCGAATAGGAACACTGAAGCTTTCTTT

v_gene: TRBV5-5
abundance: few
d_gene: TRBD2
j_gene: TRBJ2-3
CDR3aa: CASSLLPAGSTDTQYF
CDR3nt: TGTGCCAGCAGCTTGTTGCCAGCGGGGAGCACAGATACGCAGTATTTT

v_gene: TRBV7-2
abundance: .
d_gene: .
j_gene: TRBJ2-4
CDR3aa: CASSLERAGGNIQYF
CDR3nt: TGTGCCAGCAGCTTAGAGCGGGCAGGGGGAAACATTCAGTACTTC

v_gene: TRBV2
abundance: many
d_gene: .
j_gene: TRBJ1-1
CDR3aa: CASRAYEAFF
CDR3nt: TGTGCCAGCAGGGCTTATGAAGCTTTCTTT

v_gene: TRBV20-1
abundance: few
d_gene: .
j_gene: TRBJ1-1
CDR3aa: CSASRLRNTEAFF
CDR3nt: TGCAGTGCTAGTCGGCTACGGAACACTGAAGCTTTCTTT

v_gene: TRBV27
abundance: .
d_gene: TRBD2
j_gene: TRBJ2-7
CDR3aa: CASSLRPSGGQYF
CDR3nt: TGTGCCAGCAGTTTGAGGCCTAGCGGCGGACAGTACTTC

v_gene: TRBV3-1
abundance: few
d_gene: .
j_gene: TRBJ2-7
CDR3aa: CASSHQAVGEQYF
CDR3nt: TGTGCCAGCAGCCACCAGGCGGTCGGGGAGCAGTACTTC

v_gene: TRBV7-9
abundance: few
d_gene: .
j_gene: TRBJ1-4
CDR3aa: CASSADGATNEKLFF
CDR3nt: TGTGCCAGCAGCGCCGACGGAGCAACTAATGAAAAACTGTTTTTT

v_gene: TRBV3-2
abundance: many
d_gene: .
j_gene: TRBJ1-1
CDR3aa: CASSQLDRAAFF
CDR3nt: TGTGCCAGCAGCCAACTCGACAGGGCAGCTTTCTTT

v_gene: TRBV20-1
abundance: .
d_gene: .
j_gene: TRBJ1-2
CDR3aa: CSAAGDSSNYGYTF
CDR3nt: TGCAGTGCTGCGGGGGACTCTTCTAACTATGGCTACACCTTC

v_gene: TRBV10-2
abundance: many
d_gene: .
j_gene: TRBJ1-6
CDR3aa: CASSESGGNSPLHF
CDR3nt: TGCGCCAGCAGTGAGTCGGGGGGAAATTCACCCCTCCACTTT

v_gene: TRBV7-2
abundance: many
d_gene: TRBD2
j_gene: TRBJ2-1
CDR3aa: CASSLSTSGYNEQFF
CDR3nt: TGTGCCAGCAGCCTTTCGACTAGCGGGTACAATGAGCAGTTCTTC

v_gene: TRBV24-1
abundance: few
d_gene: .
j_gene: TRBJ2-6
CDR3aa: CATGDQVASGANVLTF
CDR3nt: TGTGCCACCGGTGACCAAGTCGCCTCTGGGGCCAACGTCCTGACTTTC

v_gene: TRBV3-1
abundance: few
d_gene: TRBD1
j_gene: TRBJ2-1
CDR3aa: CASSQAGQGYNEQFF
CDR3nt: TGTGCCAGCAGCCAGGCTGGACAGGGCTACAATGAGCAGTTCTTC

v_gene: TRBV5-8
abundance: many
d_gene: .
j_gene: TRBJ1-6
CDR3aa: CASSPGPGPLHF
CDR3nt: TGTGCCAGCAGCCCGGGACCTGGGCCCCTCCACTTT

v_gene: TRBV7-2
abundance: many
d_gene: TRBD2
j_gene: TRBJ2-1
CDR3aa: CASSLEAGKYNEQFF
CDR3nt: TGTGCCAGCAGCTTAGAAGCGGGGAAATACAATGAGCAGTTCTTC

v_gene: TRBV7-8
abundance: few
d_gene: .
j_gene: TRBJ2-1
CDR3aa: CASSQRRTAYNEQFF
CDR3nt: TGTGCCAGCAGCCAACGGAGAACCGCCTACAATGAGCAGTTCTTC

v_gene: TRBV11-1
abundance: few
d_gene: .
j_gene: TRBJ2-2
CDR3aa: CASSQRLVAGRTGELFF
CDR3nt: TGTGCCAGCAGCCAAAGACTTGTAGCCGGTCGGACCGGGGAGCTGTTTTTT

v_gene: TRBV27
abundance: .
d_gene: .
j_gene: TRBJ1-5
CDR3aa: CASNARGLGPQHF
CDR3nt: TGTGCCAGCAACGCTCGAGGTTTAGGGCCCCAGCATTTT

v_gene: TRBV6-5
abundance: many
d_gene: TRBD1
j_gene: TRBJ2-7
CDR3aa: CAGTAGQGSDEQYF
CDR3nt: TGTGCCGGGACAGCGGGACAGGGCTCGGACGAGCAGTACTTC

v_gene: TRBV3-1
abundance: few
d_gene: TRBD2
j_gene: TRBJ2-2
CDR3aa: CASSRTSGRAAGGELFF
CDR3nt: TGTGCCAGCAGCCGGACTAGCGGGAGGGCCGCTGGCGGGGAGCTGTTTTTT

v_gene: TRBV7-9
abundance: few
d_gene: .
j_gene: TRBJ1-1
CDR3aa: CASSLVGGFNTEAFF
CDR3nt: TGTGCCAGCAGCTTAGTTGGCGGTTTTAACACTGAAGCTTTCTTT

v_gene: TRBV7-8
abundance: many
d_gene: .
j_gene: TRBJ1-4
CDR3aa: CASSLWGNPNEKLFF
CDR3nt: TGTGCCAGCAGCTTATGGGGGAATCCAAATGAAAAACTGTTTTTT

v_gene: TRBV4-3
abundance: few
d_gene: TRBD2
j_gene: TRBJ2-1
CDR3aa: CASSQGPSGEGSSYNEQFF
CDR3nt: TGCGCCAGCAGTCAAGGTCCTAGCGGGGAGGGAAGCTCCTACAATGAGCAGTTCTTC

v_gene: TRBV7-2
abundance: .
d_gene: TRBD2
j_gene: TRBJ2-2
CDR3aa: CASSWTSGTGTGELFF
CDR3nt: TGTGCCAGCAGCTGGACTAGCGGGACGGGGACCGGGGAGCTGTTTTTT

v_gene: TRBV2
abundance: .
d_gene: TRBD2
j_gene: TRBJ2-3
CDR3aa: CASAEGLAGDADTQYF
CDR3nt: TGTGCCAGCGCGGAGGGACTAGCGGGAGATGCAGATACGCAGTATTTT

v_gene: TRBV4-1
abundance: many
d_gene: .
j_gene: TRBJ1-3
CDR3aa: CASSQDRGGRENTIYF
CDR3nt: TGCGCCAGCAGCCAAGATAGGGGGGGGCGCGAAAACACCATATATTTT

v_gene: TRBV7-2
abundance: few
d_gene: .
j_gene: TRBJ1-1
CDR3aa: CASSLRQMSTEAFF
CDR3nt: TGTGCCAGCAGCTTGCGGCAGATGAGCACTGAAGCTTTCTTT

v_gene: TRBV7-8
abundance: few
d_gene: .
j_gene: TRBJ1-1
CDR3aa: CASSLALQFNTEAFF
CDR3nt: TGTGCCAGCAGCTTAGCTCTTCAGTTTAACACTGAAGCTTTCTTT

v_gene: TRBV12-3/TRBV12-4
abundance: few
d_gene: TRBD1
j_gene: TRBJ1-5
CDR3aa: CASSRGTGQPQHF
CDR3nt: TGTGCCAGCAGCAGGGGGACGGGACAGCCCCAGCATTTT

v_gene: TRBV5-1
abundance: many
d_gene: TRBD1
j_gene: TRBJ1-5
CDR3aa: CASSFGTGAQPQHF
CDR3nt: TGCGCCAGCAGCTTCGGGACAGGGGCCCAGCCCCAGCATTTT

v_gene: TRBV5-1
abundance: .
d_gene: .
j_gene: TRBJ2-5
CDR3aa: CASSSERDMETQYF
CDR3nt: TGCGCCAGCAGCTCCGAGAGGGATATGGAGACCCAGTACTTC

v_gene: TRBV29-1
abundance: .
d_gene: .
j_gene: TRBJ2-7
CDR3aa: CSVETQGLAGEQYF
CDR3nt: TGCAGCGTTGAAACGCAGGGCTTGGCCGGCGAGCAGTACTTC

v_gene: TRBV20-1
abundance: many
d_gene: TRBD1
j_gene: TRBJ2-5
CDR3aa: CSAPRTGMKTQYF
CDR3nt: TGCAGTGCTCCCCGGACAGGGATGAAGACCCAGTACTTC

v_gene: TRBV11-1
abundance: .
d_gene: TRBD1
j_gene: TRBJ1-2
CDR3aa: CASSFAGGGYTF
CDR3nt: TGTGCCAGCAGCTTCGCAGGGGGCGGCTACACCTTC

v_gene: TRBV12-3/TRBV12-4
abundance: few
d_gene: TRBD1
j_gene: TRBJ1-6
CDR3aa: CASSSGTAFSPLHF
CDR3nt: TGTGCCAGCAGTTCCGGGACAGCTTTTTCACCCCTCCACTTT

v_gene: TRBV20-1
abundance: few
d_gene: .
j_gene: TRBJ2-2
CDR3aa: CSARGLDYTGELFF
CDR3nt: TGCAGTGCTAGAGGACTAGACTACACCGGGGAGCTGTTTTTT

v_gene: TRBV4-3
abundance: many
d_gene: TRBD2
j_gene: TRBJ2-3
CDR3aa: CASSQGLAGGPTDTQYF
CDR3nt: TGCGCCAGCAGCCAGGGACTAGCGGGAGGGCCTACAGATACGCAGTATTTT

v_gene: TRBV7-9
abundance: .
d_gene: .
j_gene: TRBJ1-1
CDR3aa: CASSYLGSEAFF
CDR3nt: TGTGCCAGCAGCTATTTAGGGTCTGAAGCTTTCTTT

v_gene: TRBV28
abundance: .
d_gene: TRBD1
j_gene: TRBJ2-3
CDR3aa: CASSLWGQTSGDTQYF
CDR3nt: TGTGCCAGCAGTTTATGGGGACAGACCTCAGGTGATACGCAGTATTTT

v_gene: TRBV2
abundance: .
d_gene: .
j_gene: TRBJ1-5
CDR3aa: CASMGWENQPQHF
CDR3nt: TGTGCCAGCATGGGTTGGGAGAATCAGCCCCAGCATTTT

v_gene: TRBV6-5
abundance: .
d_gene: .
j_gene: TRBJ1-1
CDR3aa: CASSYSGGVGEAFF
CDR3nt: TGTGCCAGCAGTTACTCAGGAGGGGTCGGTGAAGCTTTCTTT

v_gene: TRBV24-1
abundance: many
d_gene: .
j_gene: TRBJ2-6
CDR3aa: CATEDGAAGGNVLTF
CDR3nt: TGTGCCACCGAGGACGGAGCAGCCGGGGGTAACGTCCTGACTTTC

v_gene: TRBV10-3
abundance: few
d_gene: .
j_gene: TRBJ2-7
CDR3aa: CAIRDTSAEQYF
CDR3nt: TGTGCCATCAGGGACACCTCCGCCGAGCAGTACTTC

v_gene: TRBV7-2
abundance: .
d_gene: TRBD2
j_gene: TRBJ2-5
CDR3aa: CASSVAGLRETQYF
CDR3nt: TGTGCCAGCAGCGTAGCGGGATTGAGAGAGACCCAGTACTTC

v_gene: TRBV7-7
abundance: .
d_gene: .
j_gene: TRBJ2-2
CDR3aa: CASSLARTNTGELFF
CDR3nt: TGTGCTAGCAGCTTAGCCCGTACGAACACCGGGGAGCTGTTTTTT

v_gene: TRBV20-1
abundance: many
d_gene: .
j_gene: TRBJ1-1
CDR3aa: CSARSPRRPGTEAFF
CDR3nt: TGCAGTGCTAGGTCACCTAGGAGGCCGGGCACTGAAGCTTTCTTT